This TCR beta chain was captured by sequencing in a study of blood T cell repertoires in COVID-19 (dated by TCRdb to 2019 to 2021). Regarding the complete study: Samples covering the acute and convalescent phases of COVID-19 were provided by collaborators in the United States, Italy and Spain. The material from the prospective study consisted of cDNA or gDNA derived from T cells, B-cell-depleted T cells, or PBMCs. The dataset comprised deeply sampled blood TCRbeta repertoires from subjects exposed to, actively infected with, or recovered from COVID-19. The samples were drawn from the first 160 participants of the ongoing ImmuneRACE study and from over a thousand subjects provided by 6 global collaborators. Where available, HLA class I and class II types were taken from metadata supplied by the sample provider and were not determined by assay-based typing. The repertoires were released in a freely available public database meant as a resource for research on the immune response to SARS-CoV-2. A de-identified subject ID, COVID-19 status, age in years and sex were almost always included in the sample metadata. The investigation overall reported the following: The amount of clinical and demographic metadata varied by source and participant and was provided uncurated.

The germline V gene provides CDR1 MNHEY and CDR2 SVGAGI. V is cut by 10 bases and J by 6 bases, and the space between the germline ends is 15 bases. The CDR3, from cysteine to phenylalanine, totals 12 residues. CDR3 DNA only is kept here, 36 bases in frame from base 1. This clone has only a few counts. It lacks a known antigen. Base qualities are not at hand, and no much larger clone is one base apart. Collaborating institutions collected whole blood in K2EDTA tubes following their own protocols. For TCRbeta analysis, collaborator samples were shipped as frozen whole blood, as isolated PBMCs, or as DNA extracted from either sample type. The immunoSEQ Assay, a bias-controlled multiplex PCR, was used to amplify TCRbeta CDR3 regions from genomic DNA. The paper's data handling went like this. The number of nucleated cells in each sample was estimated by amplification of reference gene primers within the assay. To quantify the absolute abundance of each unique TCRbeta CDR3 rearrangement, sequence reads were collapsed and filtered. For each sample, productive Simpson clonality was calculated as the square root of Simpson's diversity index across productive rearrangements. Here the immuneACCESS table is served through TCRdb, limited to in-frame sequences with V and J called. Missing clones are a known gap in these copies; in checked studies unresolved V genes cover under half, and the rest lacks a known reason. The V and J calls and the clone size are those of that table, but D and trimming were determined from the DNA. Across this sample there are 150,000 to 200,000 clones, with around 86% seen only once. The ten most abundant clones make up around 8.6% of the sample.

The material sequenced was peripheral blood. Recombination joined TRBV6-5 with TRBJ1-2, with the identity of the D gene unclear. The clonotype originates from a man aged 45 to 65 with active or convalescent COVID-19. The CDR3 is CATTLGGHGYTF. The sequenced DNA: TGTGCCACCACCCTGGGAGGGCATGGCTACACCTTC.